This T cell receptor (beta chain) originates from a study of cytomegalovirus exposure and HLA in healthy donors. As concerns this clone: Its antigen is unknown.

PCR was performed using 60 Vbeta and 13 Jbeta primers. Libraries were prepared by immunoSEQ multiplex PCR; TCRdb keeps only in-frame clonotypes and omits some of them. In the table there are over 150,000 clones, more than 75% of which are singletons. Overall study findings and caveats: CMV serostatus was the only immune exposure information that was available. Cytomegalovirus-associated TCR beta chains were listed, numbering 150 to 200.

Healthy bone marrow donors made up the cohort. CDR1 and CDR2 (germline): MGHRA, YSYEKL. Trimming took off 2 bases at V and 5 bases at J, with 12 bases between the two ends. CDR3 length: 14 amino acids. Specimen: PBMCs. The rearrangement uses TRBV4-1 and TRBJ2-5; weak D call: TRBD1 (5 bases). The TCR comes from a girl aged 5 to 17 in good health and CMV-seropositive. In nucleotides, the CDR3 is TGCGCCAGCAGCCAACCCAGGGAAGTGGAGACCCAGTACTTC. Translation gives CASSQPREVETQYF.